These 7 T cell receptor beta chains were sequenced from one sample in a study of Ad26.COV2.S vaccination and SARS-CoV-2 variants. Treatment of the sample: 15 to 20 received Ad26.COV2.S at low or high dose, single or two shots; several received placebo; per-sample allocation not given. Samples were taken on day 63 after the first vaccine or placebo injection. The assay was immunoSEQ multiplex PCR, and TCRdb's table has in-frame clones only and misses some. In the table there are 300,000 to 350,000 clones, 70% to 90% of which are singletons. This material consisted of peripheral blood, taken in a trial of Ad26.COV2.S vaccine versus placebo. Receptors were obtained from a person between 18 and 65 years old who received the Ad26.COV2.S COVID-19 vaccine or a placebo.

The genes are TRBV6-6 and TRBJ1-2; D call uncertain. CDR3 length: 15 amino acids. Trimming pared 2 bases from V and 1 base from J, leaving 11 bases between. The germline CDR1 and CDR2 sequences are MNHNY and SVGAGI (reference sequence). CDR3 loop: CASSYAPRSNYGYTF. The CDR3 DNA reads as TGTGCCAGCAGTTACGCCCCCAGGAGTAACTATGGCTACACCTTC.

This chain connects TRBV12-3 or TRBV12-4 to TRBJ1-2; 9 bases align to TRBD1. V gave up 5 bases and J gave up 7 bases; unmatched junction bases: 5. This CDR3 has 13 amino acids. The CDR3 here is CASSARDRAGYTF. The CDR3 DNA follows: TGTGCCAGCAGTGCCCGGGACAGGGCTGGCTACACCTTC.

The rearrangement uses TRBV7-2 and TRBJ2-7; no definite D call. The germline V and J ends were trimmed by 6 bases and 1 base, with 10 bases remaining between them. The CDR3 extends over 13 amino acids. The germline V gene encodes CDR1 SGHTA and CDR2 FQGNSA. The CDR3 DNA is TGTGCCAGCAGTTTCCCCCCTTCCTACGAGCAGTACTTC. Its protein is CASSFPPSYEQYF.

This sequence joins TRBV5-6 and TRBJ1-4; the D is unclear. CDR3 length equals 12 residues. Deletions cut 1 base from V and 5 bases from J, with 3 bases between. The germline CDR1 and CDR2 sequences are SGHDT and YYEEEE. As DNA, the CDR3 is TGTGCCAGCAGCTTGCAGAATGAAAAACTGTTTTTT. The encoded protein is CASSLQNEKLFF.

The chain has TRBV29-1 and TRBJ2-3; possibly TRBD1 for D (6 bases). CDR3 length: 11 residues. The germline CDR1 and CDR2 sequences are SQVTM and ANQGSEA. V was trimmed by 3 bases and J by 13 bases, leaving 14 bases between them. CDR3 DNA: TGCAGCGTTGATTTCCGGACAGTTAAGTATTTT. As protein: CSVDFRTVKYF.

This clone was detected a few times. The chain has TRBV19 and TRBJ2-6; D may be TRBD1 or TRBD2 (5 bases each). CDR3 length: 17 residues. Between the trimmed V and J ends, which lost 10 bases and 1 base, there was a span of 20 bases. Germline V gives CDR1 LNHDA, CDR2 SQIVND (reference sequence). CDR3 amino acids: CATGRGPSSSGANVLTF. The CDR3 bases are TGTGCCACGGGCCGGGGCCCCTCCTCATCTGGGGCCAACGTCCTGACTTTC.

The V call is TRBV2, the J call TRBJ2-7; TRBD1 matches 7 bases. Trimming removed 6 bases from V and 2 bases from J; junction bases left unmatched: 16. This CDR3 region has 17 residues. CDR1 is SNHLY and CDR2 is FYNNEI in the germline V gene. In nucleotides, the CDR3 is TGTGCCAGCAGCCCCGGACAGGTGATAAGGAAGACCTACGAGCAGTACTTC. Residues: CASSPGQVIRKTYEQYF.